This T cell receptor (beta chain) stems from a study of blood T cells in healthy people across ages. The germline V gene has CDR1 SEHNR and CDR2 FQNEAQ (reference sequence). V dropped 5 bases and J dropped 1; count of bases not matched to a gene: 12. This CDR3 region has 18 residues. The second PCR ran about 6 to 12 cycles with a sample-barcoded 5' primer and J-beta primers. TCRdb re-analysed the 5' RACE reads in MiXCR, keeping a single row per CDR3 protein. This sample carries about 1.8 million distinct CDR3 sequences, around half of them seen once, and the ten largest clones take less than 2.5%. The rearrangement uses TRBV7-9 and TRBJ2-1, with 9 bases identical to TRBD2. What was sequenced was blood. This clonotype was sampled from a woman between 35 and 50 years old in good health. CDR3 nucleotides: TGTGCCAGCAGCGGCCGGGCTAGCGGGGTGCGGTCCTACAATGAGCAGTTCTTC. This encodes CASSGRASGVRSYNEQFF. Complete variable domain (other parts from reference TRBV7-9 and TRBJ2-1): DTGVSQNPRHKITKRGQNVTFRCDPISEHNRLYWYRQTLGQGPEFLTYFQNEAQLEKSRLLSDRFSAERPKGSFSTLEIQRTEQGDSAMYLCASSGRASGVRSYNEQFFGPGTRLTVL.